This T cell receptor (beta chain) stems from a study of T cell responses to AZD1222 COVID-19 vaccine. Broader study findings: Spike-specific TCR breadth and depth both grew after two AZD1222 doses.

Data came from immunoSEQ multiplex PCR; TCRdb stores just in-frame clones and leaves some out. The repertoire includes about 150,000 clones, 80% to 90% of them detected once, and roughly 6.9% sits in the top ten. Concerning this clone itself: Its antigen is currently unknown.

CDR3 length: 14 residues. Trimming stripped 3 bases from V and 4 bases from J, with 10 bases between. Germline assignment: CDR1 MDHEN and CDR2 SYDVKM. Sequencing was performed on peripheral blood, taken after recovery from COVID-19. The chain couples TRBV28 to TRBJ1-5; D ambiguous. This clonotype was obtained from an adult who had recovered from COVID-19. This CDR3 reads CASSFSQINQPQHF. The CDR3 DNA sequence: TGTGCCAGCAGTTTCTCTCAGATTAATCAGCCCCAGCATTTT.